This TCR beta chain emerged from a study of shared clonotypes between healthy human individuals. Around 30,000 T cell genomes, or about 190 ng DNA, went into the sorted-subset replicate PCRs. This table comes from immunoSEQ multiplex PCR, and its TCRdb copy is limited to in-frame clones, with some not included. This table has some 2 million clones, 95% appearing once. The CDR3 is 14 residues long. Germline V CDR1 and CDR2: SGHRS, YFSETQ. The V and J ends lost 4 bases and 5 bases, in that order; junction bases with no gene match: 5. From CD4+ cells came CD45RA+ naive and CD45RA-negative memory subsets.

The receptor was isolated from a man aged 18 to 29 in good health. The V call is TRBV5-1, the J call TRBJ2-7; 11 bases agree with TRBD1. The specimen was naive CD4+ T cells sorted from blood. Subset: CD45RA+ positively selected. The CDR3 DNA follows: TGCGCCAGCAGCCTGTGGACAGGGGGCGACGAGCAGTACTTC. This codes for CASSLWTGGDEQYF. The variable domain in full, with the rest retrieved from reference TRBV5-1 and TRBJ2-7, is KAGVTQTPRYLIKTRGQQVTLSCSPISGHRSVSWYQQTPGQGLQFLFEYFSETQRNKGNFPGRFSGRQFSNSRSEMNVSTLELGDSALYLCASSLWTGGDEQYFGPGTRLTVT.